The T cell receptor (beta chain) under discussion was sequenced for a study of neoadjuvant anti-PD-1 for oral cavity cancer. Study in general: Most patients had three to four biweekly doses of 3 mg/kg nivolumab before resection. Patients without progression got a fourth dose around day 43.

The time point here: after neoadjuvant nivolumab, at surgical resection. The CDR3 has 15 residues. Profiling relied on immunoSEQ multiplex PCR, and the TCRdb table lists in-frame clones only, not all of them. The repertoire holds 63,000 or so clones, with roughly nine tenths as singletons. The sample here was PBMCs, taken after nivolumab (anti-PD-1) treatment. The chain uses TRBV21-1 and TRBJ1-1; TRBD1 reflects the table's D call only, with no check against the DNA. TRBV21-1 has pseudogene status. This receptor was obtained from a person aged 35-79 years with oral cavity squamous cell carcinoma. CDR3 amino acids: CASRPNHRGNTEAFF. CDR3 nucleotide sequence: TGTGCCAGCAGACCAAACCACAGGGGGAACACTGAAGCTTTCTTT.